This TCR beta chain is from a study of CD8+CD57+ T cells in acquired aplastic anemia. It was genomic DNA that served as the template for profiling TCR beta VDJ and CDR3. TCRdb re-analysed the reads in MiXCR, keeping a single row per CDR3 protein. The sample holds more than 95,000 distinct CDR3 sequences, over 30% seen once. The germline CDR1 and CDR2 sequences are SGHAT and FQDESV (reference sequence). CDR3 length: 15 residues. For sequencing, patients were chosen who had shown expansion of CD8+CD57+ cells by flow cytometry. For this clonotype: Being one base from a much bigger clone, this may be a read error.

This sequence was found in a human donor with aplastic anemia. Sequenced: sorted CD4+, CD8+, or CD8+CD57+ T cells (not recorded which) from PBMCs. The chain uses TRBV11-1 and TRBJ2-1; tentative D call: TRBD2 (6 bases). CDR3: CASRIWRGSDNEQLF. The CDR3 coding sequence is TGTGCCAGCCGAATTTGGCGGGGTTCCGACAATGAGCAGCTCTTC.